This record concerns one T cell receptor (beta chain) sequence. Antigen specificity is unknown. CD45RO-negative CD8 cells positively selected for CCR7 made up the naive population, which excluded terminally differentiated effector memory CD45RA+ cells. The healthy adult donors were HIV-negative and reported no recent acute infections or vaccinations. The data were obtained in a study of shared clonotypes between healthy human individuals. The study, taken as a whole, reports: Among donors, sharing of clonotypes was expected to be affected by sequencing depth. Relative to their counterparts shared across all four donors, non-shared clonotypes exhibited diminished generation probabilities.

The assay was carried out at the deep level. Method: immunoSEQ multiplex PCR; TCRdb's copy keeps in-frame clones and lacks some. The table has about 800,000 clones, 96% seen once. Germline V gene sequence: CDR1 SGHTA, CDR2 FQGNSA. The CDR3 is 16 amino acids. Trimming at V came to 6 bases and at J to 4 bases, leaving 11 bases not matched to a gene. Sequenced: naive CD8+ T cells sorted from blood. The TCR sequence derives from a man in his thirties or forties in good health. V gene TRBV7-2 combines with J gene TRBJ2-3, with 9 bases aligning to TRBD1. The CDR3 region is CASRPTGTGRADTQYF. In DNA form, the CDR3 reads TGTGCCAGCAGGCCAACCGGGACAGGGAGGGCAGATACGCAGTATTTT.